The clone carrying this T cell receptor beta chain was detected a few times. What it binds is not known. The data were obtained in a study of blood T cells in healthy people across ages. Study-level points and caveats: Per million T cells, the diversity of TCR beta decreased roughly linearly as age advanced.

Total RNA extracted from each sample amounted to at least 6 micrograms. Together with a sample-barcoded 5' primer, a J-beta primer mix was included in a second PCR lasting about 7 to 11 cycles. TCRdb fed the 5' RACE reads into MiXCR, producing one record per CDR3 protein. The sample has 1.4 million to 1.5 million distinct CDR3 sequences, approximately 38% seen once. There are 13 residues in the CDR3. V shed 2 bases and J shed 9 bases, with 10 bases lying between them. Germline values: CDR1 SEHNR, CDR2 FQNEAQ (reference sequence). The gene calls are TRBV7-9 and TRBJ2-2; no definite D call. The specimen sequenced was blood. The TCR comes from a woman aged 18-29 years in good health. Here the CDR3 reads CASSLSLRRELFF. The CDR3 coding sequence is TGTGCCAGCAGCTTATCCCTTAGGAGGGAGCTGTTTTTT.